This TCR beta chain was found in a study of T cell repertoires in aging, cancer and after chemotherapy. This clonotype is categorized as large. Peripheral blood genomic DNA, not sorted cells or RNA, was the template. Deletions cut 6 bases from V and 5 bases from J, with 13 bases between. Germline V gene lookup returns CDR1 SGHTA and CDR2 FQGNSA. This CDR3 has 13 residues. Multiplex touch-down PCR with TRB-A/B primers amplified rearranged V-D-J TRB sequences. One entry per CDR3 protein results from TCRdb running MiXCR on the multiplex PCR reads. The table includes some 2,100 distinct CDR3 sequences, 25% to 40% detected once.

Sequenced sample: blood. The sequence came from a human donor with a solid tumor. The genes are TRBV7-2 and TRBJ2-5; D possibly corresponds to TRBD2 (6 bases). The CDR3 nucleotides read TGTGCCAGCAGACCACGGGCGGGGGAGACCCAGTACTTC. Residues: CASRPRAGETQYF.